What follows describes a single T cell receptor (beta chain). Original analysis: Researchers report that nucleated cell counts were estimated from reference gene primer amplification. Using immunoSEQ multiplex PCR, the repertoire was profiled, and TCRdb retains in-frame clones only, with some absent. V and J calls and clone size come straight from that table; D and trimming were deduced from the DNA. The sample lists about 250,000 clones, about four fifths occurring once. This specimen comes from a study of blood T cell repertoires in COVID-19. Study-level background: The samples span acute and convalescent COVID-19 from the United States, Italy and Spain. Sources were T cells, B-cell-depleted T cells, or PBMCs; the material itself was cDNA or gDNA.

Sample: peripheral blood. The receptor was derived from a man aged 80 or over with acute or convalescent COVID-19.

The CDR3 coding sequence is TGCGCCAGCAGGAAAACGGGACAGGGGGCCTCTGGGGCCAACGTCCTGACTTTC. It specifies CASRKTGQGASGANVLTF. This sequence joins TRBV5-1 and TRBJ2-6; 12 bases are shared with TRBD1. The CDR3 length is 18 residues. Germline CDR1 SGHRS, CDR2 YFSETQ. V shed 5 bases, J shed 0 bases, and the junction held 6 bases outside the gene matches.